This T cell receptor beta chain was documented in a study of T-cell memory formation after mild COVID-19 (dated by TCRdb to about 2021). Background for the entire study: TCR sequence clusters from the two donors were found to be largely donor specific. Two young, previously healthy adult volunteers made up the cohort, one male and one female. T-cell clones expanding and contracting after mild COVID-19 in a couple of donors were tracked by longitudinal TCRalpha and TCRbeta repertoire sequencing.

Ficoll-Paque density gradient centrifugation was the method used to isolate PBMCs. These reads were obtained on an Illumina NovaSeq 6000. TCRalpha and TCRbeta cDNA libraries were built by 5'RACE with constant-segment primers, adding sample barcodes and unique molecular identifiers. Trizol reagent was used to extract RNA from every sample. Amplification of the libraries took two PCR steps, and the second step added a second sample barcode plus Illumina TruSeq adapters. The libraries were sequenced on an Illumina NovaSeq using 2 x 150 bp paired-end reads. For the original study's pipeline: Demultiplexing of reads and collapsing into UMI-guided consensus sequences were performed with migec v1.2.7. Using mixcr v2.1.11, the UMI consensuses were aligned to TRA and TRB V and J templates and assembled into clonotypes. A clonotype was counted as expanded or contracted only if both edgeR and NoisET called the change significant, with noise models trained on biological replicates. For edgeR calls, the thresholds were a false discovery rate-adjusted p below 0.01 and a log2 fold-change of 1. As an exploratory analysis of dynamics, PCA with hierarchical clustering was applied to max-normalized trajectories of the 1000 most abundant clonotypes. Each responding clone was given a CD4 or CD8 phenotype based on the CD4+ and CD8+ repertoires, which had been sequenced separately. TCRdb itself trimmed the public reads at Q25 with fastp, ran MiXCR and retained productive beta chains. Records with the same CDR3 protein are collapsed into one entry carrying the most frequent genes and DNA. The V and J calls were determined by TCRdb, not by the authors. Present in this sample are 350,000 to 500,000 distinct CDR3 sequences, roughly 17% of which were seen just once. 20% to 25% of the sample comes from the top ten.

The CDR3 starts with the cysteine, ends with the phenylalanine, and has 11 residues. CDR3 DNA is the only sequence kept; it has 33 bases, read in frame from the first base. CDR1 and CDR2 were assigned from the germline V gene (reference sequence) as MNHNY and SVGAGI. V drops 2 bases and J drops 9 bases, leaving 5 bases in between. Paper-wide results and their limitations: Clones that contracted from day 15 to 85 showed balanced CD4/CD8 phenotypes, whereas a second wave of clones that expanded from day 15 to 37 leaned towards CD4+. Contracting CD4+ clones were located mainly in the CM and EM memory subsets, whereas CD8+ clones were found to be enriched in EMRA. Some responding clones were detected in pre-infection memory, which suggested that pre-existing cross-reactive memory T cells had joined the SARS-CoV-2 response. The study included only a couple of mild cases, and larger cohorts that include severe cases with pre-infection samples were judged to be necessary. SARS-CoV-2 specificity was not confirmed for the second-wave clones peaking on day 37.

To note about this clonotype: It lacks a known antigen. Qualities for individual bases were not recorded, and no much larger clone is one base off.

The TCR comes from a man aged 18 to 29 who had mild COVID-19 (a few samples of this study predate the infection). The sample titles of this study are shuffled in the database, so cell type and time point are left out; the donor was told from shared clones. Sequencing was done on a sample of PBMCs or a T cell subset sorted from them (not recorded which). The sequence is built from TRBV6-6 and TRBJ2-1; too little of a D gene remains to name it. The DNA reads TGTGCCAGCAGTTACCACGCTGAGCAGTTCTTC. The resulting protein is CASSYHAEQFF.